The source of this T cell receptor beta chain is a study of cytomegalovirus exposure and HLA in healthy donors. This CDR3 has 14 residues. CDR1 and CDR2 (germline): SGHAT, FQDESV (reference sequence). V lost 5 bases and J 4 bases, leaving 14 bases between the germline ends. As regards this clone: Its target is unknown.

Findings and limits, study-wide: It was shown in a later analysis that HLA-associated TCR beta chains were more clonally expanded than other, equally common chains. Immune exposure information comprised only CMV serostatus. Rare sequences made up most TCRs, while some public TCRs were found in many donors. Later analysis placed DRB1 highest and HLA-C lowest in TCR association rates, which differed by HLA locus.

With 60 Vbeta and 13 Jbeta primers, the PCR was carried out. Assay: immunoSEQ multiplex PCR; the TCRdb copy retains only in-frame clones and omits some. The profile shows over 150,000 clones, about 80% of them singletons. The chain carries TRBV11-1 and TRBJ1-2; no reliable D call. This clonotype was sampled from a woman under 40 in good health and CMV-seropositive. The sample comprised PBMCs. Here the CDR3 DNA reads TGTGCCAGCAGCCCGGGTGAGTCCTTCTATGGCTACACCTTC. Protein: CASSPGESFYGYTF.